Included here is one T cell receptor (beta chain) sequence, with context. The data are from a study of blood T cell repertoires in COVID-19. Study at large: Material from acute and convalescent COVID-19 was sourced from the United States, Italy and Spain.

This CDR3 region has 14 residues. V dropped 1 base and J dropped 6; count of bases not matched to a gene: 4. CDR1 is MNHNS, CDR2 SASEGT, per germline. In the original workflow: Counts of nucleated cells, estimated from reference gene primer amplification, were obtained. Clones were read by immunoSEQ multiplex PCR, and TCRdb kept only the in-frame ones, dropping some. V, J and clone size are taken as reported in that table, and D and trimming were inferred from the DNA itself. This sample has under 200,000 clones, with roughly 85% found just once. The sequenced sample was peripheral blood. The V gene is TRBV6-1, the J gene TRBJ2-3; TRBD1 agrees at 7 bases. This sequence originates from a man aged 55-75 years with active or convalescent COVID-19. Here the CDR3 DNA reads TGTGCCAGCAGTGAAGGGACAGGCGACGATACGCAGTATTTT. Amino acid sequence: CASSEGTGDDTQYF.